This passage covers 32 T cell receptor beta chains from one sample sequenced in a study of regulatory T cells in long-lasting Graves disease (dated by TCRdb to the early 2020s). Library generation was performed with multiplex PCR. Sequenced on an Illumina HiSeq 4000. TCR beta libraries were built with iRepertoire HTBI primers and Arm-PCR amplification of CDR3 regions. TCRdb took the public reads, trimmed them with fastp at Q25, ran MiXCR for clone calling and kept in-frame beta chains. Rows are unified per CDR3 protein, each entry keeping the most common DNA and genes. The sample table holds about 540,000 distinct CDR3 sequences, of which roughly 12% were seen once. Roughly a tenth of the sample is in the top ten clones. The meaning of the sample's time point label: newly diagnosed GD, antithyroid drugs for less than 3 months. RNA was extracted from PBMCs in TRIzol for both TCR sequencing and RNA sequencing.

This same sample was also taken into another study, of T cells in Graves' hyperthyroidism and ophthalmopathy.

This specimen was peripheral blood mononuclear cells (PBMCs), taken at new diagnosis, from a patient treated with antithyroid drugs. The source is a young man with Graves disease. Donor details come from another sample of the same person, matched by shared clones.

This clonotype was detected many times. The chain couples TRBV7-2 to TRBJ2-7; D ambiguous. In germline, CDR1 is SGHTA, CDR2 FQGNSA. The CDR3 has 14 residues. V was clipped by 3 bases and J by 2 bases, with 11 bases between them. CDR3 protein: CASSLIDETYEQYF. CDR3 sequence (DNA): TGTGCCAGCAGCTTGATTGACGAGACCTACGAGCAGTACTTC.

This chain connects TRBV7-9 to TRBJ2-1; D gene ambiguous. Germline V gene data show CDR1 as SEHNR and CDR2 as FQNEAQ (reference sequence). Trimming cost V 5 bases and J 10 bases, with 9 bases left between them. The CDR3 is made up of 11 amino acids. CDR3: CASSVENEQFF. The CDR3 coding sequence is TGTGCCAGCAGCGTGGAAAACGAGCAGTTCTTC.

This clonotype was found many times. The chain recombines TRBV7-9 with TRBJ2-5; D remains ambiguous. The CDR3 has 14 residues. Deletions cut 2 bases from V and 2 bases from J, with 9 bases between. Per germline, CDR1 SEHNR and CDR2 FQNEAQ (reference sequence). CDR3 in amino acids: CASSLKASQETQYF. CDR3 nucleotides: TGTGCCAGCAGCTTAAAAGCGTCACAAGAGACCCAGTACTTC.

Ten or more counts support this clonotype. The J gene is TRBJ2-1, the V gene TRBV10-3; TRBD2 aligns across 9 bases. V shed 7 bases and J 10 bases; nucleotides not matched to a gene: 14. This CDR3 has 15 residues. Germline V lookup: CDR1 ENHRY, CDR2 SYGVKD. For the CDR3, the DNA is TGTGCCATCACCCCCGGGATAGCGGGAGATGGCGAGCAGTTCTTC. As protein: CAITPGIAGDGEQFF.

This clonotype has ten or more counts. The chain uses TRBV7-3 and TRBJ2-1, with 7 bases lining up with TRBD2. V trimming: 0 bases; J trimming: 6 bases; junction bases outside the gene matches: 2. The CDR3 spans 14 residues. The V gene's germline CDR1 is SGHTA and CDR2 FQGTGA. Here the CDR3 reads CASSLTPSGNEQFF. CDR3 bases: TGTGCCAGCAGCTTAACCCCTAGCGGCAATGAGCAGTTCTTC.

This clonotype was picked up many times. The rearrangement uses TRBV20-1 and TRBJ2-1, with a possible D match to TRBD1 (6 bases). The CDR3 extends over 14 amino acids. Germline V gene lookup returns CDR1 DFQATT and CDR2 SNEGSKA (reference sequence). V lost 4 bases to trimming and J lost 4 bases, with 14 bases between them. CDR3 DNA sequence: TGCAGTGCTAAGAGCGTTAGGGGGTACAATGAGCAGTTCTTC. Amino acid sequence: CSAKSVRGYNEQFF.

About this clonotype itself: The junction and the germline gene differ at one end; a read error may be behind it. The rearrangement links TRBV5-1 to TRBJ2-7; possible D gene TRBD1, 5 bases. The CDR3 spans 15 residues. Germline V lookup: CDR1 SGHRS, CDR2 YFSETQ. The CDR3 loop is CASSTLGAPSDEQYF. The CDR3 coding sequence is TGCGCCAGCAGCACCCTAGGGGCCCCCTCCGACGAGCAGTACTTC. Looking up the rest from reference TRBV5-1 and TRBJ2-7 gives the full variable domain: KAGVTQTPRYLIKTRGQQVTLSCSPISGHRSVSWYQQTPGQGLQFLFEYFSETQRNKGNFPGRFSGRQFSNSRSEMNVSTLELGDSALYLCASSTLGAPSDEQYFGPGTRLTVT.

Comment on this clonotype: Germline is not matched at one junction end, which may reflect a read error. The gene calls are TRBV20-1 and TRBJ2-5, with no clear D. Germline CDR1 reads DFQATT; CDR2 reads SNEGSKA (reference sequence). The CDR3 has 14 amino acids. The CDR3 is CSARDGRHQEAQYF. In DNA form, the CDR3 reads TGCAGTGCTAGAGACGGCAGGCACCAAGAGGCCCAGTACTTC.

This chain joins TRBV29-1 and TRBJ2-4, with TRBD1 matching 8 bases. The CDR3 covers 13 residues. Germline CDR1 and CDR2: SQVTM and ANQGSEA. Trimming cost V 6 bases and J 6 bases; bases outside gene matches: 7. The CDR3 reads CSVQDRVLNIQYF. As DNA, the CDR3 is TGCAGCGTCCAGGACAGGGTTTTAAACATTCAGTACTTC.

The sample holds a few counts of this clonotype. The chain has TRBV3-1 and TRBJ2-7; 11 bases are shared with TRBD2. This CDR3 spans 14 amino acids. The germline gives CDR1 LGHDT, CDR2 YNNKEL (reference sequence). Losses at the gene ends were 7 bases for V and 5 bases for J; bases not matched to a gene: 7. The CDR3, as DNA: TGTGCCAGCACCCCTAGCGGGAGGTCCCACGAGCAGTACTTC. This codes for CASTPSGRSHEQYF.

This clonotype was detected ten times or more. The J gene is TRBJ1-5, the V gene TRBV12-3 or TRBV12-4; D uncertain. V was shortened by 7 bases and J by 3 bases, with 10 bases between the two germline ends. The CDR3 sequence is 13 residues long. CDR3 DNA: TGTGCCAGCACCAGTGCATACAATCAGCCCCAGCATTTT. Residues: CASTSAYNQPQHF.

The chain links TRBV5-1 to TRBJ2-1; TRBD2 aligns across 12 bases. Germline V gene sequence: CDR1 SGHRS, CDR2 YFSETQ. The CDR3 totals 15 residues. Trimming took 0 bases from V and 10 from J; bases not matched to a gene: 5. CDR3 region: CASSLGLAGAREQFF. For the CDR3, the DNA is TGCGCCAGCAGCTTGGGACTAGCGGGAGCAAGGGAGCAGTTCTTC.

J is TRBJ2-4 and V is TRBV29-1; D possibly corresponds to TRBD2 (5 bases). The V gene's germline CDR1 is SQVTM and CDR2 ANQGSEA. Trimming pared 8 bases from V and 0 bases from J, leaving 23 bases between. This CDR3 has 17 amino acids. CDR3 nucleotide sequence: TGCAGCCTAAAAGGTGGAGGCCGAACCCTAGCCAAAAACATTCAGTACTTC. Translating gives CSLKGGGRTLAKNIQYF.

The J gene is TRBJ2-1, the V gene TRBV3-1; possibly TRBD2 for D (5 bases). This CDR3 region has 18 residues. Trimming took off 3 bases at V and 1 base at J, with 19 bases between the two ends. Germline assignment: CDR1 LGHDT and CDR2 YNNKEL (reference sequence). The CDR3 region is CASSHKFGSGVSYNEQFF. Written as DNA, the CDR3 is TGTGCCAGCAGCCATAAATTTGGCTCCGGGGTGTCCTACAATGAGCAGTTCTTC.

Ten or more counts support this clonotype. This sequence joins TRBV6-1 and TRBJ2-7; 11 positions agree with TRBD2. The CDR3 spans 15 residues. V lost 7 bases to trimming and J lost 3 bases; unmatched junction nucleotides: 8. Germline V lookup: CDR1 MNHNS, CDR2 SASEGT. CDR3 bases: TGTGCCAGCAAGCTCGGACTAGCGGGTATCTACGAGCAGTACTTC. Translating gives CASKLGLAGIYEQYF.

This clonotype came up many times. This chain joins TRBV6-2 or TRBV6-3 and TRBJ2-7, with 11 bases identical to TRBD2. The junction had 5 bases not matched to a gene; V was cut back by 4 bases and J by 6 bases. Per germline, CDR1 MNHEY and CDR2 SVGEGT. This CDR3 region has 14 residues. The CDR3: CASSWTSGLPEQYF. In nucleotides, the CDR3 is TGTGCCAGCAGTTGGACTAGCGGGCTCCCCGAGCAGTACTTC.

At least ten counts were recorded for this clonotype. V gene TRBV6-5 combines with J gene TRBJ1-5; TRBD1 might be the D (5 bases). CDR3 length: 15 amino acids. The V and J ends lost 0 bases and 6 bases respectively, with 12 bases between them. Looked up from germline, CDR1 is MNHEY and CDR2 is SVGAGI. The CDR3 DNA is TGTGCCAGCAGTTACTCGGCCAGGGAGCGTCAGCCCCAGCATTTT. Translated, it gives CASSYSARERQPQHF.

This rearrangement joins TRBV10-3 to TRBJ1-2, with 7 nucleotides matching TRBD1. Germline values: CDR1 ENHRY, CDR2 SYGVKD. Germline trimming cut 0 bases from V and 6 bases from J; bases unmatched to any gene: 4. This CDR3 has 14 amino acids. For the CDR3, the DNA is TGTGCCATCAGTGAGTCGGAGGGGGCGGATGGCTACACCTTC. Protein: CAISESEGADGYTF.

In the case of this clonotype: One base away lies a much larger clone, so this may be a sequencing read error. The V and J genes are TRBV2 and TRBJ2-5; D call uncertain. The J call is uncertain, as TRBJ2-1 better fits the DNA end. Germline CDR1 is SNHLY and CDR2 is FYNNEI. The CDR3 sequence is 13 residues long. This CDR3 is CASIAPRLREQFF. CDR3 DNA: TGTGCCAGCATAGCACCGCGCCTCAGGGAGCAGTTCTTC.

This clonotype was recorded at least ten times. The rearrangement links TRBV2 to TRBJ2-2; 8 nucleotides match TRBD1. Per the germline V gene, CDR1 is SNHLY and CDR2 is FYNNEI. The CDR3 has 15 amino acids. Trimming took 6 bases from V and 4 from J; bases not matched to a gene: 7. The CDR3 DNA sequence: TGTGCCAGCAGGTTGACAGGGGCGGGCACCGGGGAGCTGTTTTTT. Encoded protein: CASRLTGAGTGELFF.

Ten or more counts support this clonotype. V and J are TRBV28 and TRBJ2-7; D could derive from TRBD1 or TRBD2 (6 bases each). The CDR3 has 13 amino acids. The germline V and J ends were trimmed by 7 bases and 6 bases, with 16 bases remaining between them. Germline CDR1 and CDR2: MDHEN and SYDVKM. CDR3 protein: CASTSEGVGEQYF. The DNA for the CDR3 is TGTGCCAGCACCTCGGAGGGGGTGGGCGAGCAGTACTTC.

As for this clonotype: Relative to the germline gene, one junction end is altered; a read error may explain this. The CDR3 coding sequence is TGTGCCAGCAGCTTAGGGCGGGACCTCTACGAGCAGTGCTTC. It is translated as CASSLGRDLYEQCF. The chain couples TRBV7-9 to TRBJ2-7; D might be TRBD2 (6 bases). This CDR3 comprises 14 residues. CDR1 is SEHNR, CDR2 FQNEAQ, per germline (reference sequence).

The chain links TRBV5-1 to TRBJ1-1; D call uncertain. Per germline, CDR1 SGHRS and CDR2 YFSETQ. Trimming stripped 2 bases from V and 3 bases from J, with 8 bases between. CDR3 length: 13 amino acids. The CDR3 sequence is CASSLTRYTEAFF. The CDR3 coding sequence is TGCGCCAGCAGCTTAACTCGGTACACTGAAGCTTTCTTT.

The chain has TRBV20-1 and TRBJ2-1; maybe TRBD2 (6 bases). Trimming shortened V by 4 bases and J by 6 bases, and 10 bases separated the two germline ends. Germline V gene data show CDR1 as DFQATT and CDR2 as SNEGSKA (reference sequence). The CDR3 contains 12 residues. The CDR3 DNA follows: TGCAGTGCTACCGGGACTCTCAATGAGCAGTTCTTC. It is translated as CSATGTLNEQFF.

The genes are TRBV6-5 and TRBJ2-2; 13 positions match TRBD2. V trimming: 2 bases; J trimming: 0 bases; junction bases outside the gene matches: 6. This CDR3 region has 19 residues. Per germline, CDR1 MNHEY and CDR2 SVGAGI. In DNA form, the CDR3 reads TGTGCCAGCAGTTACCTCAGGACTAGCGGGAGCTCGAACACCGGGGAGCTGTTTTTT. Encoded protein: CASSYLRTSGSSNTGELFF.

The V and J genes are TRBV27 and TRBJ2-1; 7 nucleotides line up with TRBD2. The V gene's germline CDR1 is MNHEY and CDR2 SMNVEV (reference sequence). V shed 6 bases, J shed 6 bases, and the junction held 14 bases outside the gene matches. The CDR3 runs to 16 residues. The CDR3 bases are TGTGCCAGCAGCTCCCCCCGGGGGGAAAGCCCCAATGAGCAGTTCTTC. This translates into CASSSPRGESPNEQFF.

The chain links TRBV6-4 to TRBJ2-1; D remains unclear. V lost 7 bases and J lost 0, with 13 bases in between. Germline V gene lookup returns CDR1 MRHNA and CDR2 SNTAGT. This CDR3 region has 15 residues. Here the CDR3 DNA reads TGTGCCAGCAAGCAGGACGCCAGCTCCTACAATGAGCAGTTCTTC. Amino acid sequence: CASKQDASSYNEQFF.

Of note for this clonotype: Since the CDR3 does not end with the conserved phenylalanine or tryptophan, this likely comes from a read error. The rearrangement uses TRBV12-3 or TRBV12-4 and TRBJ2-7; D call uncertain. The CDR3 has 12 amino acids. Trimming took off 6 bases at V and 2 bases at J, with 8 bases between the two ends. The CDR3 here is CASRQGTYEQYY. The CDR3 DNA reads as TGTGCCAGCAGACAAGGGACCTACGAGCAGTACTAC.

DNA of the CDR3: TGTGCCACCAGACAGGGTAGGAACCATGGCTACACCTTC. This translates into CATRQGRNHGYTF. This chain connects TRBV27 to TRBJ1-2; 7 nucleotides match TRBD1. V dropped 10 bases and J dropped 6; count of bases not matched to a gene: 11. This CDR3 contains 13 residues. Germline V gene sequence: CDR1 MNHEY, CDR2 SMNVEV (reference sequence).

A word on this clonotype: A much larger clone sits a single nucleotide away, making a read error possible. This sequence joins TRBV7-2 and TRBJ2-1; 9 nucleotides line up with TRBD2. This CDR3 has 15 amino acids. Germline values: CDR1 SGHTA, CDR2 FQGNSA. The CDR3 nucleotides are TGTGCCAGCAGCTTAGCCGGACTAGCGCTAGATGAGCAGTTATTC. Encoded protein: CASSLAGLALDEQLF.

This clonotype was seen a handful of times. The CDR3 DNA follows: TGCGCCAGCAGCTTGGCCATGAGTAGTGGGGATACGCAGTATTTT. Translation: CASSLAMSSGDTQYF. The chain employs TRBV5-1 and TRBJ2-3, with D hard to call. Germline CDR1 is SGHRS and CDR2 is YFSETQ. The CDR3 sequence is 15 residues long. V lost 0 bases and J 6 bases, leaving 14 bases between the germline ends. Variable domain in full (rest from reference TRBV5-1 and TRBJ2-3): KAGVTQTPRYLIKTRGQQVTLSCSPISGHRSVSWYQQTPGQGLQFLFEYFSETQRNKGNFPGRFSGRQFSNSRSEMNVSTLELGDSALYLCASSLAMSSGDTQYFGPGTRLTVL.

This clonotype was recorded a few times. V gene TRBV9 combines with J gene TRBJ2-2; TRBD2 aligns across 7 bases. In germline, CDR1 is SGDLS, CDR2 YYNGEE. The J segment lost 4 bases and the V segment lost 3 bases, leaving 9 bases of the junction unmatched. The CDR3 length is 16 residues. CDR3 protein: CASSARDYPSTGELFF. CDR3 bases: TGTGCCAGCAGCGCCCGGGACTACCCCAGCACCGGGGAGCTGTTTTTT.